Each of the 7 T cell receptor beta chains below was sequenced from the same sample in a study of regulatory T cells in long-lasting Graves disease. As to time point: newly diagnosed GD, antithyroid drugs for less than 3 months. RNA extracted from PBMCs served as the sequencing template. Sequencing libraries for TCR beta were prepared with iRepertoire HTBI primers and Arm-PCR of CDR3 regions. TCRdb re-called the multiplex PCR reads with MiXCR, one entry per CDR3 protein. The sample lists some 600,000 distinct CDR3 sequences; more than 15% were seen once. These records were also assigned to another study, of T cells in Graves' hyperthyroidism and ophthalmopathy.

The sample was peripheral blood mononuclear cells (PBMCs), taken at new diagnosis, from a patient treated with antithyroid drugs. The receptor set was obtained from a man aged 18 to 30 with Graves disease.

This clonotype has at least ten counts. V is TRBV12-3 or TRBV12-4 and J is TRBJ1-5; 7 nucleotides match TRBD1. Germline trimming cut 6 bases from V and 4 bases from J; bases unmatched to any gene: 6. There are 14 residues in the CDR3. The CDR3 loop reads CASRPGTANQPQHF. The CDR3 region has the DNA TGTGCCAGCAGACCCGGGACAGCAAATCAGCCCCAGCATTTT.

V gene TRBV11-2 combines with J gene TRBJ1-5; D is uncertain. The CDR3 contains 15 residues. Trimming pared 2 bases from V and 3 bases from J, leaving 11 bases between. Germline CDR1 SGHAT, CDR2 FQNNGV. The CDR3 DNA sequence: TGTGCCAGCAGCTTATCGACGGGGATCAATCAGCCCCAGCATTTT. Protein product: CASSLSTGINQPQHF.

The genes are TRBV7-8 and TRBJ2-7; 11 bases agree with TRBD2. The germline V gene has CDR1 SGHVS and CDR2 FQNEAQ. The CDR3 runs 17 residues. Trimming cost V 2 bases and J 1 base; bases outside gene matches: 7. As DNA, the CDR3 is TGTGCCAGCAGCTTAACTAGCGGGAGTACCACGTCCTACGAGCAGTACTTC. It translates to CASSLTSGSTTSYEQYF.

This clonotype was observed at least ten times. The chain carries TRBV20-1 and TRBJ2-7; D may correspond to TRBD1 or TRBD2 (5 bases each). The V gene's germline CDR1 is DFQATT and CDR2 SNEGSKA (reference sequence). Trimming left V 0 bases short and J 2 bases short, with 11 bases between. The CDR3 extends over 14 amino acids. The CDR3 nucleotides are TGCAGTGCTAGAGAGCCGGGACGGCCCTACGAGCAGTACTTC. Translated: CSAREPGRPYEQYF.

V gene TRBV12-3 or TRBV12-4 combines with J gene TRBJ2-1, with TRBD2 matching 12 bases. J lost 9 bases, V lost 6 bases, and 9 bases had no gene match. The CDR3 sequence is 15 residues long. The CDR3, as DNA: TGTGCCAGCAGCCTAGCGGGAGGGCCGGTCGGTGAGCAGTTCTTC. Its translation: CASSLAGGPVGEQFF.

The chain uses TRBV3-1 and TRBJ2-5, with TRBD2 matching 10 bases. V was pared by 5 bases and J by 3 bases, with 12 bases of the junction left unmatched. The CDR3 consists of 17 residues. Per the germline V gene, CDR1 is LGHDT and CDR2 is YNNKEL (reference sequence). In DNA form, the CDR3 reads TGTGCCAGCAGCGATGGACTGGGACTAGCGAAAGAAGAGACCCAGTACTTC. Protein product: CASSDGLGLAKEETQYF.

This clonotype was detected ten times or more. This chain joins TRBV7-3 and TRBJ1-1, with D unresolved. From germline, CDR1 is SGHTA and CDR2 FQGTGA. V was cut by 1 base and J by 8 bases, with 17 bases left in between. The CDR3 extends over 15 amino acids. CDR3 loop: CASSLRPTDPMEAFF. The CDR3 coding sequence is TGTGCCAGCAGCTTAAGGCCGACGGACCCCATGGAAGCTTTCTTT.